The rows below give T cell receptor beta chains drawn from one sample of a study of blood T cells in healthy people across ages. TCRdb redid the calling of the 5' RACE reads with MiXCR, one entry per CDR3 protein. This table has 450,000 to 700,000 distinct CDR3 sequences, 25% to 30% appearing once. Sample: blood. The receptors come from a woman between 65 and 79 years old in good health. Both conserved end residues are part of each CDR3. The D gene is left open where the match is weak. The size of a clone is reported for some rows only, either as once, few or many, or as a class for expanded clones.

D	V	size	J	CDR3	DNA
TRBD1	TRBV7-8	few	TRBJ2-7	CASSSRQGSYEQYF	TGTGCCAGCAGCTCCCGACAGGGCTCCTACGAGCAGTACTTC
TRBD1	TRBV5-1	NA	TRBJ1-6	CASSSGQRSGLHF	TGCGCCAGCAGCTCGGGACAGCGGTCGGGCCTCCACTTT
NA	TRBV7-2	NA	TRBJ2-7	CASSLNRLEQYF	TGTGCCAGCAGCTTAAATCGGCTCGAGCAGTACTTC
TRBD2	TRBV10-3	few	TRBJ2-5	CAISFSGGGETQYF	TGTGCCATCAGTTTTAGCGGGGGAGGAGAGACCCAGTACTTC
TRBD1	TRBV11-3	NA	TRBJ1-2	CASSSIDPGQGRSGYTF	TGTGCCAGCAGCTCAATCGACCCGGGACAGGGGAGGAGTGGCTACACCTTC
NA	TRBV6-2/TRBV6-3	few	TRBJ2-6	CASSTYGGISSGANVLTF	TGTGCCAGCAGTACCTACGGGGGAATCAGCTCTGGGGCCAACGTCCTGACTTTC
NA	TRBV27	NA	TRBJ1-1	CASMRDNREAFF	TGTGCCAGCATGAGGGACAACCGAGAGGCTTTCTTT
NA	TRBV3-1	NA	TRBJ1-6	CASSQDGQGGLPLHF	TGTGCCAGCAGCCAAGATGGCCAGGGTGGTTTGCCCCTCCACTTT
NA	TRBV4-2	NA	TRBJ2-7	CASSQDTWRDLNAKSSYEQYF	TGTGCCAGCAGCCAAGATACCTGGCGGGACCTCAATGCTAAAAGCTCCTACGAGCAGTACTTC
NA	TRBV7-2	NA	TRBJ2-7	CASSELGSTYEQYF	TGTGCCAGCAGCGAGCTCGGGTCAACCTACGAGCAGTACTTC
TRBD1	TRBV7-8	few	TRBJ1-2	CASSLTGRNGYTF	TGTGCCAGCAGTTTGACAGGGAGGAATGGCTACACCTTC
NA	TRBV5-1	few	TRBJ1-2	CASSLDDTFRGYTF	TGCGCCAGCAGCTTGGACGACACCTTCCGTGGCTACACCTTC
TRBD2	TRBV4-2	NA	TRBJ2-2	CASSQGKSSGADTGELFF	TGTGCCAGCAGCCAAGGTAAAAGTAGCGGGGCGGACACCGGGGAGCTGTTTTTT
NA	TRBV20-1	few	TRBJ1-2	CSALWNYGYTF	TGCAGTGCTCTTTGGAACTATGGCTACACCTTC
TRBD2	TRBV5-1	NA	TRBJ2-5	CASSPNPGTIQETQYF	TGCGCCAGCAGCCCGAATCCCGGGACTATACAAGAGACCCAGTACTTC
NA	TRBV5-1	NA	TRBJ2-3	CASSYNSDTQYF	TGCGCCAGCAGCTACAATTCAGATACGCAGTATTTT
NA	TRBV19	many	TRBJ1-4	CASSYQRATNEKLFF	TGTGCCAGTAGTTATCAGAGAGCAACTAATGAAAAACTGTTTTTT
NA	TRBV4-2	few	TRBJ2-1	CASSQPTRAGYNEQFF	TGTGCCAGCAGCCAGCCCACTCGGGCGGGGTACAATGAGCAGTTCTTC
TRBD2	TRBV6-2/TRBV6-3	NA	TRBJ2-5	CASSYSRQRGKTQYF	TGTGCCAGCAGTTACTCGAGGCAGCGGGGAAAGACCCAGTACTTC
NA	TRBV29-1	NA	TRBJ2-3	CSVVGQSQNTQYF	TGCAGCGTTGTTGGGCAGAGTCAAAATACGCAGTATTTT
NA	TRBV5-1	many	TRBJ2-5	CASSLEQQETQYF	TGCGCCAGCAGCTTGGAGCAGCAAGAGACCCAGTACTTC
NA	TRBV7-8	NA	TRBJ1-2	CASSSRINYGYTF	TGTGCCAGCAGCTCCAGGATTAACTATGGCTACACCTTC
NA	TRBV10-3	few	TRBJ2-5	CAIRETGFGEQYF	TGTGCCATCAGAGAGACAGGCTTTGGGGAGCAGTACTTC
TRBD1	TRBV29-1	NA	TRBJ2-1	CSVSILLSVKTGGSYNEQFF	TGCAGCGTTTCTATCCTCCTTTCGGTCAAAACAGGGGGGTCCTACAATGAGCAGTTCTTC
NA	TRBV28	few	TRBJ2-7	CASSLVGGPTYEQYF	TGTGCCAGCAGTTTAGTGGGGGGTCCCACCTACGAGCAGTACTTC
TRBD2	TRBV6-2/TRBV6-3	NA	TRBJ2-2	CASSHSGGRTQLFF	TGTGCCAGCAGCCATAGCGGGGGTCGTACTCAGCTGTTTTTT
TRBD1	TRBV9	NA	TRBJ2-5	CASSAAGTEGETQYF	TGTGCCAGCAGCGCCGCCGGGACAGAGGGAGAGACCCAGTACTTC
TRBD1	TRBV6-2/TRBV6-3	NA	TRBJ1-4	CASRDRRSEKLFF	TGTGCCAGCAGGGACAGGAGGAGTGAAAAACTGTTTTTT
NA	TRBV19	once	TRBJ2-1	CASKWAGEVDEQFF	TGTGCCAGTAAGTGGGCAGGGGAGGTGGATGAGCAGTTCTTC
TRBD2	TRBV18	few	TRBJ2-7	CASSLSSGVHEQYF	TGTGCCAGCTCACTCTCTAGCGGGGTCCACGAGCAGTACTTC
TRBD2	TRBV2	NA	TRBJ2-7	CASNPALARSYEQYF	TGTGCCAGCAATCCCGCACTAGCGAGATCTTACGAGCAGTACTTC
NA	TRBV10-3	NA	TRBJ2-5	CAISEVGRGDKGTQYF	TGTGCCATCAGTGAGGTTGGCCGCGGGGATAAAGGGACCCAGTACTTC
TRBD1	TRBV5-1	NA	TRBJ2-5	CASRMGQSEETQYF	TGCGCCAGCAGGATGGGACAGAGCGAAGAGACCCAGTACTTC
NA	TRBV5-1	NA	TRBJ1-4	CASSSLSPGDEKLFF	TGCGCCAGCAGCTCCCTTTCGCCAGGGGATGAAAAACTGTTTTTT
NA	TRBV7-6	few	TRBJ2-1	CASSLGALNEQFF	TGTGCCAGCAGCTTAGGGGCCCTCAATGAGCAGTTCTTC
NA	TRBV20-1	NA	TRBJ2-7	CSARQGYEQYF	TGCAGTGCTAGACAGGGCTACGAGCAGTACTTC
NA	TRBV27	NA	TRBJ2-5	CASRPFEGRRQETQYF	TGTGCCAGCAGGCCTTTTGAAGGGAGAAGGCAAGAGACCCAGTACTTC
TRBD1	TRBV5-1	NA	TRBJ2-5	CASSLGGGGRETQYF	TGCGCCAGCAGCTTGGGAGGGGGCGGGCGAGAGACCCAGTACTTC
NA	TRBV4-3	few	TRBJ2-3	CASSQDGLTDTQYF	TGCGCCAGCAGCCAAGATGGCCTCACAGATACGCAGTATTTT
NA	TRBV3-1	NA	TRBJ2-1	CASSQSGKQFF	TGTGCCAGCAGCCAATCTGGTAAGCAGTTCTTC
NA	TRBV7-8	NA	TRBJ2-7	CASSLDAASGSQYF	TGTGCCAGCAGCTTAGACGCGGCCTCGGGGTCGCAGTACTTC
TRBD1	TRBV29-1	few	TRBJ2-4	CSVVGQGPIQYF	TGCAGCGTTGTCGGACAGGGTCCCATTCAGTACTTC
NA	TRBV5-1	NA	TRBJ1-4	CASRERGTNEKLFF	TGCGCCAGCAGGGAGAGGGGGACTAATGAAAAACTGTTTTTT
NA	TRBV20-1	NA	TRBJ1-1	CSARRGTDTEAFF	TGCAGTGCTAGAAGAGGGACGGACACTGAAGCTTTCTTT
NA	TRBV3-1	NA	TRBJ2-5	CASSQKGGETQYF	TGTGCCAGCAGCCAAAAGGGGGGAGAGACCCAGTACTTC
NA	TRBV6-2/TRBV6-3	few	TRBJ2-5	CASSYPKLGTPKETQYF	TGTGCCAGCAGTTACCCGAAACTTGGGACACCGAAAGAGACCCAGTACTTC
TRBD1	TRBV5-5	NA	TRBJ2-3	CASSLAPGQGNTQYF	TGTGCCAGCAGCTTGGCCCCGGGACAGGGTAATACGCAGTATTTT
TRBD1	TRBV6-2/TRBV6-3	once	TRBJ1-2	CASSGQGLNYGYTF	TGTGCCAGCTCGGGACAGGGCCTAAACTATGGCTACACCTTC
TRBD2	TRBV20-1	many	TRBJ2-7	CSARDGGRTAYEQYF	TGCAGTGCTAGAGATGGCGGGAGGACGGCCTACGAGCAGTACTTC
NA	TRBV12-3/TRBV12-4	many	TRBJ1-4	CASSGPNEKLFF	TGTGCCAGCAGCGGGCCAAATGAAAAACTGTTTTTT